Sequencing of this T cell receptor beta chain was carried out in a study of blood T cell repertoires in COVID-19. About the study: COVID-19 samples, acute and convalescent, were from the United States, Italy and Spain. The cDNA or gDNA used as material had been derived from T cells, B-cell-depleted T cells, or PBMCs.

Original handling: Amplification of reference gene primers provided the estimated nucleated cell counts. Profiled with immunoSEQ multiplex PCR; TCRdb holds only in-frame clones, not every one. V and J calls plus clone size are reproduced from that table; the DNA served to infer D and trimming. This table holds approximately 250,000 clones, 83% found once. Trimming removed 4 bases from V and 0 bases from J; junction bases left unmatched: 4. The CDR3 is 15 amino acids. The germline gives CDR1 SGHRS, CDR2 YFSETQ. The clonotype originates from a man aged 55 to 70 who had recovered from COVID-19. The sequenced sample was peripheral blood. The genes are TRBV5-1 and TRBJ1-3, with 7 nucleotides matching TRBD1. CDR3 residues: CASSRTGASGNTIYF. The DNA of the CDR3 is TGCGCCAGCAGCCGTACAGGGGCCTCTGGAAACACCATATATTTT.